The entry that follows covers one T cell receptor (beta chain) sequence. The target of this receptor is not known. This could be a read error, since a much larger clone is one nucleotide away. The healthy controls were volunteers from a blood bank in Maryland, USA. Sorted-subset TCR libraries were prepared from roughly 940,000 sorted CD4+ or CD8+ T cells. Peripheral blood underwent Ficoll-Hypaque density gradient centrifugation to isolate PBMCs, which were then cryopreserved in liquid nitrogen. Paired sorted CD4+ and CD8+ subsets came from healthy controls, HAM/TSP patients and MS patients. These data belong to a study of neurological immune-mediated disorders (dated by TCRdb to between 2019 and 2020). General notes on the study: The study compared peripheral blood TCR-beta repertoires of HTLV-I-associated myelopathy (HAM/TSP) patients, multiple sclerosis patients and healthy controls using UMI-based sequencing. The approximately 100 TCR-beta libraries included longitudinal samples, technical triplicates and paired sorted CD4+ and CD8+ T-cell subsets alongside PBMC samples. Of the approximately 68 subjects in the cohort, about 15 were HAM/TSP patients, some 34 were multiple sclerosis patients, and some 20 were healthy controls.

cDNA synthesis used template-switch 5'RACE with a primer carrying a 10-nucleotide random unique molecular identifier tagging each TCR transcript. Each sequencing run produced over 200 million TCR-beta sequences covering 15-18 subjects. Total RNA was extracted with the RNeasy kit. The KAPA Real-time Library Amplification kit was used to amplify TCR-beta VDJ regions with primers targeting the TCR constant region and the 5'RACE anchor. A first PCR added sample indexes and Illumina adaptors, after which a second PCR increased the library yield. After Ampure bead purification, the roughly 650 bp TCR product was size-selected on a 2% E-gel SizeSelection system. Before pooling, libraries had their quality checked on a Bioanalyzer, their concentration measured with Qubit, and their quantity determined with the Kapa Library Quantification kit. Libraries were sequenced paired-end 2 x 150 bp on an Illumina HiSeq 2500. To increase sequence diversity, about 25-31% phiX was spiked into each library pool. In the paper's pipeline: Quality-filtered reads were processed with the UMI-based MiGEC pipeline, which removed over 75% of raw TCR sequences during error correction. VDJ genes were aligned to IMGT germline references, and each clonotype was defined by a unique CDR3 amino acid sequence together with V-J genes. Clonal expansion, Shannon diversity and CDR3 relatedness were evaluated with VDJtools (CalcPairwiseDistances, ClusterSamples), while phylogenetic trees were built in CLCbio workbench. A clone was classed as expanded if it had 8 or more unique UMIs, a cutoff based on coefficient-of-variation modelling across technical triplicates. The raw public reads went through TCRdb reprocessing: fastp at Q25, MiXCR clone calling, in-frame beta chains kept. One record per CDR3 amino acid sequence lists the most common genes and DNA. TCRdb's processing, not the authors', yielded these V and J calls. This sample gives about 31,000 distinct CDR3 sequences in total; approximately 4.1% of them show up just once. The biggest ten clones account for around 27% of the sample.

Study-wide conclusions, independent of this receptor: No identical CDR3 amino acid sequences were shared among expanded clones across subjects, suggesting private TCR-beta repertoires in all groups. The highest TCR clonal expansion was observed in HAM/TSP patients, whereas the lowest was observed in MS patients, even when compared with healthy controls.

The CDR3 sequence holds 12 residues, the cysteine and phenylalanine included. Solely the CDR3 DNA is kept, with 36 bases framed from the first base. A distance of 11 bases separates the germline ends of V and J, which lose 5 bases and 4 bases respectively. Reading the germline V gene (reference sequence) gives CDR1 DFQATT and CDR2 SNEGSKA. This receptor was taken from a woman aged 40 to 49 in good health. This sequence uses TRBV20-1 and TRBJ1-2; no D gene call is confident. The specimen sequenced was CD4+ T cells from blood. CDR3 sequence: CSALNTSYGYTF. The DNA sequence is TGCAGTGCTCTTAACACTAGCTATGGCTACACCTTC.